The clone carrying this T cell receptor beta chain was seen many times. What it binds is not known. TCRdb redid the calling of the 5' RACE reads with MiXCR, one entry per CDR3 protein. The table has 6,500 to 10,000 distinct CDR3 sequences, 7% seen once. This sample was included in a study of spatial heterogeneity in lung cancer. Study details: Raw reads showed each unique TCR and UMI combination turning up more than ten times on average. Regarding the study as a whole: It was found that expanded intratumoral alpha and beta TCR counts tracked tumor mutation counts.

The time point denotes: sample taken at primary tumor resection. Extraction of whole RNA from tumor, nontumor lung or frozen PBMC preceded unsorted sequencing. Germline V CDR1 and CDR2: LNHDA, SQIVND (reference sequence). This CDR3 is built from 14 residues. The V gene lost 7 bases and the J gene lost 2 bases, with 11 bases spanning the gap. The chain has TRBV19 and TRBJ2-2, with D possibly matching TRBD2 (6 bases). The source material was lung tumor tissue, sampled at surgery. This receptor was taken from a male donor with early-stage non-small cell lung cancer. CDR3 in amino acids: CASTPGLNTGELFF. CDR3 bases: TGTGCCAGTACCCCGGGACTTAACACCGGGGAGCTGTTTTTT.